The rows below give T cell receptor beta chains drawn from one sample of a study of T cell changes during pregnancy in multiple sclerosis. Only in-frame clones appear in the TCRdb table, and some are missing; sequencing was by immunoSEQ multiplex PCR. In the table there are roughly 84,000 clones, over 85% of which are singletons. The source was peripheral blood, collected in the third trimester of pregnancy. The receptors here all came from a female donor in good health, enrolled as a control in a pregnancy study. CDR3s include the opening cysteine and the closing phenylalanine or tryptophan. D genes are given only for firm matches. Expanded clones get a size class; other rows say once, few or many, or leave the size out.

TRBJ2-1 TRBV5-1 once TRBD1 CASSPGGLGEQFF TGCGCCAGCAGCCCAGGGGGTTTGGGTGAGCAGTTCTTC
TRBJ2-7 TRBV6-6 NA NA CASSYRDFYEQYF TGTGCCAGCAGTTATCGGGACTTCTACGAGCAGTACTTC
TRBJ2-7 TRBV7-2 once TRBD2 CASSLGLAGGLSSYEQYF TGTGCCAGCAGCTTAGGGCTAGCGGGAGGCCTTAGCTCCTACGAGCAGTACTTC
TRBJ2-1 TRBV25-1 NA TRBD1 CASSDPPGQGNEQFF TGTGCCAGCAGTGACCCCCCGGGACAGGGCAATGAGCAGTTCTTC
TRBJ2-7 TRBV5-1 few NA CASSLTQGSYEQYF TGCGCCAGCAGCTTGACTCAGGGGTCCTACGAGCAGTACTTC
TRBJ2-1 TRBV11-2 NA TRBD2 CASSLSGSSYNEQFF TGTGCCAGCAGTCTCAGCGGGAGCTCCTACAATGAGCAGTTCTTC
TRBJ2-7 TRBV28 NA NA CASSRGGQGFYEQYF TGTGCCAGCTCCCGGGGGGGACAGGGTTTTTACGAGCAGTACTTC
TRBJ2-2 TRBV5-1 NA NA CASAVRSGAGELFF TGCGCCAGCGCAGTCCGATCGGGGGCCGGGGAGCTGTTTTTT
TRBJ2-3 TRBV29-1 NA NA CSVEDPGNADTQYF TGCAGCGTTGAAGATCCGGGGAACGCAGATACGCAGTATTTT
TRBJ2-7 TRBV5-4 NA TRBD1 CASSWGQGPHYEQYF TGTGCCAGCAGCTGGGGACAGGGACCCCACTACGAGCAGTACTTC
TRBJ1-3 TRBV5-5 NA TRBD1 CASSANTGAGNTIYF TGTGCCAGCAGCGCAAATACAGGGGCTGGAAACACCATATATTTT
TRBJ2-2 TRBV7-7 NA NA CASSFFLNTGELFF TGTGCTAGCAGCTTTTTCCTGAACACCGGGGAGCTGTTTTTT
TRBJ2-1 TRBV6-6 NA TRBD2 CASSYLSGIGYNEQFF TGTGCCAGCAGTTACTTGAGCGGGATTGGCTACAATGAGCAGTTCTTC
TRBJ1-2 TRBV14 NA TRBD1 CASSPRTGDGYTF TGTGCCAGCAGCCCCCGGACAGGGGACGGCTACACCTTC
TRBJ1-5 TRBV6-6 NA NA CASSDDRRNQPQHF TGTGCCAGCAGTGATGACAGGCGCAATCAGCCCCAGCATTTT
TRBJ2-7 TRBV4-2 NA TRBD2 CASSRSGRASWQPEQYF TGTGCCAGCAGCCGGAGCGGGAGGGCGAGTTGGCAACCCGAGCAGTACTTC
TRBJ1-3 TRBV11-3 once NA CASSFGGGNSGNTIYF TGTGCCAGCAGCTTTGGGGGCGGCAACTCTGGAAACACCATATATTTT
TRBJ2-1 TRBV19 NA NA CASRGGQRDTYNEQFF TGTGCCAGTAGGGGGGGTCAGCGCGATACATACAATGAGCAGTTCTTC
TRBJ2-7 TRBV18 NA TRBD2 CASSASGSYEQYF TGTGCCAGCTCAGCTAGCGGGAGCTACGAGCAGTACTTC
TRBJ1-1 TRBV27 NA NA CASSLTWLRGTEAFF TGTGCCAGCAGTTTGACGTGGTTGCGGGGCACTGAAGCTTTCTTT
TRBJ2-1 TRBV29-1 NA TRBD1 CSVEGRTGSYNEQFF TGCAGCGTTGAGGGCAGGACAGGGAGCTACAATGAGCAGTTCTTC
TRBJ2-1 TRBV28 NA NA CASSPPYYNEQFF TGTGCCAGCAGTCCCCCCTACTACAATGAGCAGTTCTTC
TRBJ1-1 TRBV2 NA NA CASSANRVNTEAFF TGTGCCAGCAGTGCCAACAGGGTTAACACTGAAGCTTTCTTT
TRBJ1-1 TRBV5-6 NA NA CASSRDRRPNTEAFF TGTGCCAGCAGCCGCGACAGGCGACCGAACACTGAAGCTTTCTTT
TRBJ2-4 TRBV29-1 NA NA CSVDQGKNIQYF TGCAGCGTTGATCAGGGGAAAAACATTCAGTACTTC
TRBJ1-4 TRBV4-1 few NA CASSQTQSGEKLFF TGCGCCAGCAGCCAAACCCAAAGCGGTGAAAAACTGTTTTTT
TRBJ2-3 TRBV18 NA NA CASSPEADTQYF TGTGCCAGCTCACCTGAGGCAGATACGCAGTATTTT
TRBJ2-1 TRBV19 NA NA CASSITPGQYDEQFF TGTGCCAGTAGTATTACCCCAGGACAGTACGATGAGCAGTTCTTC
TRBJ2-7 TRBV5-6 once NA CASSLRAYEQYF TGTGCCAGCAGCTTGCGGGCCTACGAGCAGTACTTC
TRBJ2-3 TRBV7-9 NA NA CASSPDSRTDTQYF TGTGCCAGCAGCCCAGACTCTCGCACAGATACGCAGTATTTT
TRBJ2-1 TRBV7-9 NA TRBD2 CASSLFPSGRGYNEQFF TGTGCCAGCAGCTTATTCCCAAGCGGGAGGGGATACAATGAGCAGTTCTTC
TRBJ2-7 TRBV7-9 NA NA CASSSHTDRSRSYEQYF TGTGCCAGCAGCTCCCATACAGACAGGTCCCGCTCCTACGAGCAGTACTTC
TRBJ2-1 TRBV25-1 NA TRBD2 CASSVRELENEQFF TGTGCCAGCAGTGTGCGGGAGTTGGAAAATGAGCAGTTCTTC
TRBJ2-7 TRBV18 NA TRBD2 CASSPRGTSSPTGSYEQYF TGTGCCAGCTCACCCAGAGGGACTAGCTCTCCCACCGGGTCCTACGAGCAGTACTTC
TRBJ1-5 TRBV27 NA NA CASSLAGDDQPQHF TGTGCCAGCAGTTTAGCAGGGGACGATCAGCCCCAGCATTTT
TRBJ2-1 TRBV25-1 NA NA CASSRHGYNEQFF TGTGCCAGCAGCCGACATGGATACAATGAGCAGTTCTTC
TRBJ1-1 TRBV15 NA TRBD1 CATSTTGQTMNTEAFF TGTGCCACCAGCACAACGGGACAGACGATGAACACTGAAGCTTTCTTT
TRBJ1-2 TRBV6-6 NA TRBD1 CASNDRDRGGYGYTF TGTGCCAGCAATGACCGGGACAGGGGTGGCTATGGCTACACCTTC
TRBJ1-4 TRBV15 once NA CATSRAQGEKLFF TGTGCCACCAGCAGAGCCCAGGGGGAAAAACTGTTTTTT
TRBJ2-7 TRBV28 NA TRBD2 CASTQYREGAYEQYF TGTGCCAGCACCCAATACCGGGAGGGCGCCTACGAGCAGTACTTC